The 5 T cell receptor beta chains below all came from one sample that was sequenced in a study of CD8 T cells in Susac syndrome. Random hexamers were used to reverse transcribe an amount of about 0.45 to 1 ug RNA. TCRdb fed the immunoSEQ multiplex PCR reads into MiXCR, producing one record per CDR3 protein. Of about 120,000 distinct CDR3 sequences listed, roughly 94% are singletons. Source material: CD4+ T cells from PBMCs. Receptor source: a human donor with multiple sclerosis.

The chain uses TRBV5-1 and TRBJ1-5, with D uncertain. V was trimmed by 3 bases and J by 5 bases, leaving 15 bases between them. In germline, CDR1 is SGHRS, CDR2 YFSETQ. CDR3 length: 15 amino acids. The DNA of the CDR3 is TGCGCCAGCAGCTCCTCGGGAGGGCAAGATCAGCCCCAGCATTTT. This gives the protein CASSSSGGQDQPQHF.

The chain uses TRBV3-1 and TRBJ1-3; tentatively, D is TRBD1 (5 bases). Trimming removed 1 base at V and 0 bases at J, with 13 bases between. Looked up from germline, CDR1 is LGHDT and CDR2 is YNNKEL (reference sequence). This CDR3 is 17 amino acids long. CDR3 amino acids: CASSQAHRMSSGNTIYF. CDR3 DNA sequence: TGTGCCAGCAGCCAAGCCCACAGGATGAGCTCTGGAAACACCATATATTTT.

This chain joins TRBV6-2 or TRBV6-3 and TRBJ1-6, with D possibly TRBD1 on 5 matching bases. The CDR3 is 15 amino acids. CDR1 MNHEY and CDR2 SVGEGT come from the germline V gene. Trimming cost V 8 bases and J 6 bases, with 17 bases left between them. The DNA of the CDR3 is TGTGCCAGCGGGGCCCCTTTGGGGAGTAATTCACCCCTCCACTTT. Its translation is CASGAPLGSNSPLHF.

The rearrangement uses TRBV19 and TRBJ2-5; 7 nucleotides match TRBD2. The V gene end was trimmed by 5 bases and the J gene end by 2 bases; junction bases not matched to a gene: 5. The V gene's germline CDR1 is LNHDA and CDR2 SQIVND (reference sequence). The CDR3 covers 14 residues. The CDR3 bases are TGTGCCAGTAGTTCGACTAGCCCTCAAGAGACCCAGTACTTC. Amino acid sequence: CASSSTSPQETQYF. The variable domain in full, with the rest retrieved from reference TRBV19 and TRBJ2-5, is DGGITQSPKYLFRKEGQNVTLSCEQNLNHDAMYWYRQDPGQGLRLIYYSQIVNDFQKGDIAEGYSVSREKKESFPLTVTSAQKNPTAFYLCASSSTSPQETQYFGPGTRLLVL.

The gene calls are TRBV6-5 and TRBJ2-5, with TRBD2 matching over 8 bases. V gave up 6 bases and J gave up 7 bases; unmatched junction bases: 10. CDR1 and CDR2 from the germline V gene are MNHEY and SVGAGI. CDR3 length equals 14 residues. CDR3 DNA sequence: TGTGCCAGCAGGATTGGACTAGCCTCGGTGACCCAGTACTTC. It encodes CASRIGLASVTQYF.